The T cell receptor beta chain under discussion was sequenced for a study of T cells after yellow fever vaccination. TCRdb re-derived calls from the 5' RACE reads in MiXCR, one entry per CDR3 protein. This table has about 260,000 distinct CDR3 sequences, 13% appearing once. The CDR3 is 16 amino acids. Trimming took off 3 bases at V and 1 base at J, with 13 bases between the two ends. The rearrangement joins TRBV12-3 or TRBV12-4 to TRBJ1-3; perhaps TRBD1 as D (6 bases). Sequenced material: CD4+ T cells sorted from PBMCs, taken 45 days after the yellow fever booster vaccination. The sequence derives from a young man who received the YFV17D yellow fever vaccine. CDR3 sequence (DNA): TGTGCCAGCAGTTTCTTTGGGGGGGCTTCTGGAAACACCATATATTTT. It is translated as CASSFFGGASGNTIYF.